This T cell receptor beta chain was observed in a study of cytomegalovirus exposure and HLA in healthy donors. CDR3 length: 15 residues. Trimming stripped 2 bases from V and 8 bases from J, with 16 bases between. Germline CDR1 SGHTA, CDR2 FQGNSA. To note about this clone: Its antigen is still unknown.

General study results and limits: As confirmed in vitro, a few CMV-associated chains were specific for CMV antigens. There were over 150 TCR beta chains listed as cytomegalovirus-associated.

Libraries were prepared by immunoSEQ multiplex PCR; TCRdb keeps only in-frame clonotypes and omits some of them. The sample yields fewer than 400,000 clones, around 86% seen once. Sequencing was done on a sample of PBMCs. The chain is built from TRBV7-2 and TRBJ2-1, with a possible D match to TRBD2 (6 bases). This TCR was recovered from a woman between 18 and 30 years old in good health and CMV-seronegative. CDR3 loop: CASSLTPGVLYEQFF. DNA for the CDR3: TGTGCCAGCAGCTTAACCCCGGGGGTCCTCTATGAGCAGTTCTTC.